The present T cell receptor (beta chain) was sequenced within a study of cytomegalovirus exposure and HLA in healthy donors (dated by TCRdb to about 2017). About the study as a whole: According to an earlier analysis of a few hundred of the donors, roughly 180 million T cells yielded 100 million or so unique TCR beta sequences and about 300 Gb of sequence data. An early release covering more than 500 HLA-typed donors comprised about 320 gigabases of sequencing data and around 80 million unique TCR sequences. Among the roughly 390 genotyped donors, around 81% belonged to the genetic ancestry cluster associated with self-reported Caucasian donors. The study aimed to test whether signatures of past pathogen exposure could be identified by cataloging public T cell receptors. The study used immunosequencing to profile the T cell repertoires of 666 subjects and linked those repertoires to cytomegalovirus serostatus. Besides the first cohort of 550 to 750 subjects, a separate validation cohort made up of some 110 different subjects was used. To predict cytomegalovirus infection status, the study brought together high-throughput TCR immunosequencing, statistical association of individual TCRs with disease status, and machine learning. A later analysis re-analyzed previously published TCR beta repertoires from 666 donors and added high-resolution HLA genotyping to study TCR occurrence patterns. In the later analysis, no new phenotypic data were used to find candidate immune exposures; instead, reliance was placed on TCR beta sequences and their occurrence across donors. An earlier analysis of several hundred of the donors used high-throughput TCR beta sequencing to judge whether each TCR beta V gene segment behaved as functional or pseudogenic. Donor age, sex, ethnicity and CMV serostatus were compiled together with the repertoire data. A later genetic analysis took genome-wide SNP genotypes for about 55% of the 666 donors and used that subset as a discovery cohort. Every repertoire in the discovery cohort had been generated on one and the same sequencing platform. HLA typing included class I and class II loci at four-digit resolution. The number of donors typed differed by locus, with 629-630 for A, B, C, DRB1 and DQB1, 522 for DQA1, under 610 for DPA1, and roughly 450 for DPB1. Several DR-DQ haplotypes were handled as single units for association and clustering, since linkage in the cohort was strong. Across approximately 400 genotyped donors of the cohort, an average of roughly 200,000 unique TCR beta nucleotide sequences per donor were sequenced, and roughly a sixth of those sequences were non-productive. General findings and caveats noted by the study authors: The cohort was sequenced for TCR beta chains only, and without alpha or paired-chain data the features that could be detected were limited. The sequencing pipeline was judged likely to have produced a cluster of highly shared sequence variants as a technical artifact. Assigning TCR associations to individual alleles was difficult when HLA alleles, especially DR and DQ, strongly co-occurred. A later genetic analysis reported fewer N-insertions in productive TCRs among donors in an Asian-associated ancestry cluster than the 666-donor mean. In both the original and validation cohorts, the classifier was reported to diagnose cytomegalovirus status with high specificity and sensitivity. Broadly in line with IMGT annotations, most TCR beta V segments showed up in productive rearrangements about 87% or about 30% of the time in an earlier analysis of 587 of the donors. In a later genetic analysis, a missense DCLRE1C variant was associated with V-gene and J-gene trimming of TCR beta chains, and the association was replicated in an independent cohort. Because HLA typing was unavailable for some donors at each locus, only the typed subset was used in association tests. At a false discovery rate of 0.05, a later analysis linked fewer than 20,000 TCR beta sequences to specific HLA alleles. A later analysis found that TCR association rates varied across HLA loci, with DRB1 alleles showing the most associated TCRs and HLA-C alleles the fewest. A few of the identified cytomegalovirus-associated TCR beta chains were confirmed in vitro to be specific for cytomegalovirus antigens. Because the 87-base-pair reads could not distinguish some IMGT-functional V segments, including TRBV6-2 and TRBV6-3, those segments were excluded. According to a later analysis, most CMV-associated TCR beta chains appeared to be HLA-restricted, and the HLA associations seemed to be driven largely by CMV exposure. A later analysis found that HLA-associated TCR beta chains were more clonally expanded and had lower generation probabilities than equally common non-associated chains. Linkage disequilibrium might explain the correlated functional status among segregating V segments, but an unknown experimental factor could not be excluded. In the study, 150 to 200 TCR beta chains were listed as associated with cytomegalovirus. According to the authors, the approach could potentially be generalized to other disease states and immunological phenotypes. CMV serostatus was the only immune exposure information available for the cohort. A further reported finding was that TCR beta sequences accurately predicted the HLA-A and HLA-B alleles for most subjects in the first cohort. Several of the top co-occurrence clusters appeared to be linked to parvovirus B19, influenza, CMV and Epstein-Barr virus, according to a later analysis. Most TCR sequences were seen in very few donors, while some public TCRs were found in many individuals. Because counts were too low, more than 15 rarely observed V segments, including chromosome 9 orphons, were left out of the earlier analysis of some 600 of the donors. The presence/absence analyses assumed that sequencing depth was roughly uniform across donors, and that assumption may not be true.

Points on this clone: Its binding antigen is unknown. Nothing much larger sits one base from this clone, and base qualities are not available.

In total, over 600 healthy bone marrow donors made up the cohort. Cohort members were all nominally healthy when sampled, although unrecorded immune exposures were likely present. The donor tested CMV seronegative, placing the donor among the roughly 400 seronegative members of the cohort. A peripheral blood sample was collected from each donor, and TCR beta sequencing was performed on peripheral blood mononuclear cells. Genomic DNA was extracted from the blood cell samples with the Qiagen DNeasy Blood Extraction Kit. V is clipped by 7 bases and J by 2 bases, and the sequence between their germline boundaries is 9 bases long. For CDR1 and CDR2, the germline V gene lists MNHNS and SASEGT. Taken from cysteine to phenylalanine, the CDR3 has 13 residues. Left in the record is the CDR3 DNA by itself, 39 bases read in frame from the first base. The library came from the immunoSEQ multiplex PCR assay. A mixture of 60 forward primers for TCR Vbeta segments and 13 reverse primers for TCR Jbeta segments was used in the multiplex PCR. The CDR3 region of rearranged TCR beta genes was amplified from genomic DNA by a multiplex PCR assay. On the Illumina HiSeq System, the amplified TCR beta libraries were sequenced as 87-base-pair reads. Under the source paper's analysis protocol: A later analysis counted approximately 74 million unique TCR beta chains across the 700 or so repertoires, and 9 million to 14 million of these chains were shared by at least two donors. A nearest-neighbor algorithm error-corrected the raw reads and collapsed the reads into unique sequences, merging closely related sequences to remove PCR and sequencing errors. To assign V, D and J gene segments, CDR3 sequences were aligned to IMGT reference sequences. For a sequence to be retained, at least a six-nucleotide match to both a V gene segment and a J gene segment was required. A rearrangement counted as productive if the CDR3 had no stop codons and remained in frame with V and J, and every other rearrangement counted as non-productive. CDR3 was defined by IMGT convention, running from the second conserved V-encoded cysteine to the conserved J-encoded phenylalanine. The earlier analysis of a few hundred of the donors excluded sequences that lacked an unambiguous match to a single V gene segment. In an earlier analysis of about 590 of the donors, a V segment was called functional when productive rearrangements were above 56.7%, and segregating when the standard deviation between donors exceeded 5%. To diagnose cytomegalovirus status from the catalog of TCR beta chain sequences, a statistical classification framework was built. In a later analysis, TCR nucleotide sequences were compared against IMGT/GENE-DB human TR gene sequences so that V and J genes could be assigned. The TCRdist pipeline was used in a later analysis to assign CDR3 sequences and most-parsimonious VDJ recombination scenarios. In a later analysis, every TCR beta chain was defined by the combination of its CDR3 amino acid sequence and its V-gene family, and reads without a unique V-gene family were dropped. A later analysis removed 550 to 650 highly shared, low-generation-probability nucleotide sequences to deal with suspected cross-contamination and a sequencing artifact. In a later analysis, a clonal expansion index for each public chain was calculated from normalized within-repertoire ranks of inferred template counts. In a later analysis, generation probabilities were computed with a VDJ recombination model fitted to out-of-frame rearrangements, and the resulting probabilities were checked against IGoR. Hypergeometric tests were used in a later analysis to score TCR-TCR, TCR-HLA and TCR-CMV co-occurrence, with a repertoire-size bias correction applied to the TCR pairs. False discovery rates were estimated in a later analysis by permuting HLA or CMV assignments 20 times. In a later analysis, co-occurring TCRs were grouped using DBSCAN, and TCRdist sequence similarity was added for clustering within HLA-allele-positive subsets. Co-occurrence clustering excluded repertoires with fewer than 30,000 or more than 120,000 public chains, plus five with anomalous nucleotide sharing. In its TCRdb copy, this immuneACCESS table keeps in-frame sequences only and misses some clones. Where compared with another copy, unresolved V genes explain less than half of these, and the others have no known cause. That table furnishes V, J and clone size, whereas the DNA furnished D and trimming. The sample contains under 200,000 clones, roughly 80% of them found a single time. Roughly 1.6% of the sample is held by the ten biggest clonotypes.

Source material: PBMCs. This receptor chain uses TRBV6-1 and TRBJ1-5; the D gene is unclear. This receptor was identified in a woman aged 18-29 years in good health and CMV-seronegative. The CDR3 loop reads CASTSRRNQPQHF. The nucleotide sequence reads TGTGCCAGCACATCGAGGCGCAATCAGCCCCAGCATTTT.